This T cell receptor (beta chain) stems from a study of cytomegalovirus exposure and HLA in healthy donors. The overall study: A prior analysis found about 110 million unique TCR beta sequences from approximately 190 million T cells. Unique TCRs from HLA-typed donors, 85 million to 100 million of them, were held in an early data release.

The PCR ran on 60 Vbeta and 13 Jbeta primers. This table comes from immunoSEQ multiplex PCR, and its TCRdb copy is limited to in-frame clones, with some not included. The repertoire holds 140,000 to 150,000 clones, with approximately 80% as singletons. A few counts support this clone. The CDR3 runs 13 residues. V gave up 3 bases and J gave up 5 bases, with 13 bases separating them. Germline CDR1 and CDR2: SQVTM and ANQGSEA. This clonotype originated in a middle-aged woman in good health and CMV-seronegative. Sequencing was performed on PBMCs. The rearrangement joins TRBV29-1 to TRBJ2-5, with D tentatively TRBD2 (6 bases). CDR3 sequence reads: CSVEGGTSETQYF. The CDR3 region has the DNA TGCAGCGTTGAGGGCGGGACGAGTGAGACCCAGTACTTC.